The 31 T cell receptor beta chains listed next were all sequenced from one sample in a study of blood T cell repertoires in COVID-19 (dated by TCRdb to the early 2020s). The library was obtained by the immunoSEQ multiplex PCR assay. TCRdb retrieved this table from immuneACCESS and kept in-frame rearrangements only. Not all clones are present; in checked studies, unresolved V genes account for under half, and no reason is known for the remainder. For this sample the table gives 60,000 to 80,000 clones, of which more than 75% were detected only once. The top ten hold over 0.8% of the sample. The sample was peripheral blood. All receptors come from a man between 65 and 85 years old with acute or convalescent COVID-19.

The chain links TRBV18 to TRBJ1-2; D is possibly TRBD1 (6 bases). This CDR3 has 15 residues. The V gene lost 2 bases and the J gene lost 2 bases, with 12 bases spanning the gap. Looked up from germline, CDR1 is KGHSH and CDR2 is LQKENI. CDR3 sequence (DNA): TGTGCCAGCTCACCATATCGGACAGACAACTATGGCTACACCTTC. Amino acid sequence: CASSPYRTDNYGYTF.

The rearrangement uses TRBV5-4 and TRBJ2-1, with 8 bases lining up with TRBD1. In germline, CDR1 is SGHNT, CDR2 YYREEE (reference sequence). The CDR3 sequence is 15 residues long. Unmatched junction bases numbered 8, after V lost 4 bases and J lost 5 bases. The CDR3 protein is CASSRQGLQDNEQFF. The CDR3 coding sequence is TGTGCCAGCAGCCGACAGGGGCTTCAAGACAATGAGCAGTTCTTC.

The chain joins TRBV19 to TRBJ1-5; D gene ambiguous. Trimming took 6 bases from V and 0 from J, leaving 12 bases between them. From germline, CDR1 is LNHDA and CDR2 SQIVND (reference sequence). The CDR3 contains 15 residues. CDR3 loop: CASSPTVYSNQPQHF. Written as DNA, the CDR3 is TGTGCCAGTAGCCCTACAGTTTATAGCAATCAGCCCCAGCATTTT.

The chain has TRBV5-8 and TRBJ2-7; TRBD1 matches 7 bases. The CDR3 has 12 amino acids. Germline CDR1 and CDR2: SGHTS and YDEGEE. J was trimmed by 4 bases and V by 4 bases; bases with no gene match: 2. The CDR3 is CASSRGQYEQYF. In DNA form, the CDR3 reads TGTGCCAGCAGCAGGGGACAGTACGAGCAGTACTTC. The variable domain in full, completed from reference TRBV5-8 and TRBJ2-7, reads EAGVTQSPTHLIKTRGQQATLRCSPISGHTSVYWYQQALGLGLQFLLWYDEGEERNRGNFPPRFSGRQFPNYSSELNVNALELEDSALYLCASSRGQYEQYFGPGTRLTVT.

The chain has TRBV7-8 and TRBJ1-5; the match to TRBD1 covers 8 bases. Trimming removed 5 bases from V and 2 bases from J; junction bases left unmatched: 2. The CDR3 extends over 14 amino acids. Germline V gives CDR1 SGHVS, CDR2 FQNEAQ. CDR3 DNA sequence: TGTGCCAGCAGCCAGGACAGGGGCAATCAGCCCCAGCATTTT. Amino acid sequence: CASSQDRGNQPQHF.

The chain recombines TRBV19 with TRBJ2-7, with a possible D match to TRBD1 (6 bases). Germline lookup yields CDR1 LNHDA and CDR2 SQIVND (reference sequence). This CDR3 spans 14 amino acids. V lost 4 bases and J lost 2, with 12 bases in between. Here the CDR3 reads CASSTQTGTYEQYF. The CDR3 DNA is TGTGCCAGTAGTACGCAAACAGGGACCTACGAGCAGTACTTC. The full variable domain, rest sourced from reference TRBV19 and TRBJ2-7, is DGGITQSPKYLFRKEGQNVTLSCEQNLNHDAMYWYRQDPGQGLRLIYYSQIVNDFQKGDIAEGYSVSREKKESFPLTVTSAQKNPTAFYLCASSTQTGTYEQYFGPGTRLTVT.

The CDR3 loop is CAWSGQVQETQYF. The CDR3 DNA sequence: TGTGCCTGGAGTGGACAGGTCCAAGAGACCCAGTACTTC. V is TRBV30 and J is TRBJ2-5; TRBD1 might be the D (6 bases). The CDR3 sequence is 13 residues long. Germline assignment: CDR1 GTSNPN and CDR2 SVGIG (reference sequence). V shed 1 base and J shed 1 base, with 7 bases lying between them.

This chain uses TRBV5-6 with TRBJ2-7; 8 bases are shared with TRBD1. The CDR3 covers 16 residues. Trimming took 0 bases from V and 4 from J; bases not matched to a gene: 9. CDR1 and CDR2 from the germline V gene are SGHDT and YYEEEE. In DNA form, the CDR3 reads TGTGCCAGCAGCTTGGCCCCGAGGCAGGGGGCATACGAGCAGTACTTC. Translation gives CASSLAPRQGAYEQYF.

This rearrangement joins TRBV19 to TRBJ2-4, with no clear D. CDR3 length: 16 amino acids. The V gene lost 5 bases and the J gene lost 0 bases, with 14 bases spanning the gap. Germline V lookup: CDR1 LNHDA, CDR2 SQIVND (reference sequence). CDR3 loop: CASSGLATLAKNIQYF. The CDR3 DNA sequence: TGTGCCAGTAGTGGTTTGGCGACACTAGCCAAAAACATTCAGTACTTC.

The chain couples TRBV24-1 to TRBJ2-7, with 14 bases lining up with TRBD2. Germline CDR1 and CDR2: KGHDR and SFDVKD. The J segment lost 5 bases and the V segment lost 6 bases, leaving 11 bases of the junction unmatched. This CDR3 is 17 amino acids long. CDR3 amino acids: CATSTPAGTSGRNEQYF. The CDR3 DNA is TGTGCCACCAGTACCCCGGCAGGGACTAGCGGGAGAAACGAGCAGTACTTC.

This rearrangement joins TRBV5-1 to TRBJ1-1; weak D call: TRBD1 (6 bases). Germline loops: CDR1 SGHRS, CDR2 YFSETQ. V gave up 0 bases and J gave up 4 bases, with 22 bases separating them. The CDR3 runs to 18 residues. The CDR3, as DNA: TGCGCCAGCAGCTTGGGAATCGGCAGGGGCGATTGGAGCACTGAAGCTTTCTTT. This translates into CASSLGIGRGDWSTEAFF. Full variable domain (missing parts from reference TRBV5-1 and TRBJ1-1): KAGVTQTPRYLIKTRGQQVTLSCSPISGHRSVSWYQQTPGQGLQFLFEYFSETQRNKGNFPGRFSGRQFSNSRSEMNVSTLELGDSALYLCASSLGIGRGDWSTEAFFGQGTRLTVV.

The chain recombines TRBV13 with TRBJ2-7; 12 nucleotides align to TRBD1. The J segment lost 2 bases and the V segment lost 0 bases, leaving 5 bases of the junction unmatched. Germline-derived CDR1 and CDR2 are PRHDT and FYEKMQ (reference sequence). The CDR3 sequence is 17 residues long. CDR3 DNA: TGTGCCAGCAGCTTAGGTCTCGGGACAGGGGGCACCTACGAGCAGTACTTC. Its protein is CASSLGLGTGGTYEQYF.

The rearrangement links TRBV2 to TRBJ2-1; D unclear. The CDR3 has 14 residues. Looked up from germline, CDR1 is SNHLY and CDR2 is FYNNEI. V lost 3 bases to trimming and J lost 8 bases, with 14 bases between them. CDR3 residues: CASSEASSSHEQFF. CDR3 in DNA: TGTGCCAGCAGTGAGGCGAGTAGCAGCCATGAGCAGTTCTTC. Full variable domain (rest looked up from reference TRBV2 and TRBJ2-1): EPEVTQTPSHQVTQMGQEVILRCVPISNHLYFYWYRQILGQKVEFLVSFYNNEISEKSEIFDDQFSVERPDGSNFTLKIRSTKLEDSAMYFCASSEASSSHEQFFGPGTRLTVL.

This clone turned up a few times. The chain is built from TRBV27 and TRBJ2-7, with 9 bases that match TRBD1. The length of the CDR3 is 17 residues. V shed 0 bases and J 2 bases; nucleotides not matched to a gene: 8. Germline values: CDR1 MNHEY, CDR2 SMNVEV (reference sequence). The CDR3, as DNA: TGTGCCAGCAGTTTATCTGTCGGGACAGGGAACACCTACGAGCAGTACTTC. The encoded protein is CASSLSVGTGNTYEQYF.

The CDR3 protein is CATSDPISGGLFF. In DNA, the CDR3 is TGTGCCACCAGTGACCCTATATCCGGAGGGCTGTTTTTT. The V gene is TRBV24-1, the J gene TRBJ1-4; D not certain. The CDR3 has 13 amino acids. Germline CDR1 reads KGHDR; CDR2 reads SFDVKD. V gave up 4 bases and J gave up 14 bases, with 16 bases separating them.

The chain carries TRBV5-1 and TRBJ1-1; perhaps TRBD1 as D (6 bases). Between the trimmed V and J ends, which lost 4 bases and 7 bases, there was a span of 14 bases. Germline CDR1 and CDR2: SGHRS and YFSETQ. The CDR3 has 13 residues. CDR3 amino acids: CASSQVEGGEAFF. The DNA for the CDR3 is TGCGCCAGCAGCCAAGTAGAAGGGGGTGAAGCTTTCTTT.

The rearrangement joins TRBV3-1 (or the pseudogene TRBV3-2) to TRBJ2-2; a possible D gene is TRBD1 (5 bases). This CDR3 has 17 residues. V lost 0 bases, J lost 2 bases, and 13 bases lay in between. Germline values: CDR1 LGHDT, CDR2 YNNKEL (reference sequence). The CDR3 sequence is CASSQEKWRTNTGELFF. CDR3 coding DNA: TGTGCCAGCAGCCAAGAAAAGTGGCGGACAAACACCGGGGAGCTGTTTTTT.

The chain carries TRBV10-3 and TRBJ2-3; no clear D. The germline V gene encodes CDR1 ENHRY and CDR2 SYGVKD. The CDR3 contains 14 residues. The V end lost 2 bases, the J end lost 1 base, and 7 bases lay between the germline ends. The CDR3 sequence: CAISEPRGTDTQYF. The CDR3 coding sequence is TGTGCCATCAGTGAGCCCCGGGGCACAGATACGCAGTATTTT.

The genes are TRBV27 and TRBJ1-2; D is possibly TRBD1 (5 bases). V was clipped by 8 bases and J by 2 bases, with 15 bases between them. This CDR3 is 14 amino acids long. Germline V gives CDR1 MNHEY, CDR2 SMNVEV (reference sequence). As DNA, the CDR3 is TGTGCCAGCGCCCGTGGGCCAGGGAACTATGGCTACACCTTC. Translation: CASARGPGNYGYTF.

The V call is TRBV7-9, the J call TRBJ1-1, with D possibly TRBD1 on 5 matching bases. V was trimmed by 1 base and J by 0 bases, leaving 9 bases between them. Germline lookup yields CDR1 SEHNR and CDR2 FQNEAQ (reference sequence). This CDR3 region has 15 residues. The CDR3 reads CASSLGTGVNTEAFF. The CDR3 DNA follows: TGTGCCAGCAGCTTAGGGACGGGGGTGAACACTGAAGCTTTCTTT.

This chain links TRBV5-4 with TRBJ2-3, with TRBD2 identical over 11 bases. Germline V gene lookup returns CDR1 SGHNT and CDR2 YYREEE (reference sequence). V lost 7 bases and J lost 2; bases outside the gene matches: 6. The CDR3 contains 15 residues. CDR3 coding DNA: TGTGCCAGCGGCGCTAGCGGGGGGTACACAGATACGCAGTATTTT. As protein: CASGASGGYTDTQYF. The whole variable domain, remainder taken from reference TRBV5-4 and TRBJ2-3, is ETGVTQSPTHLIKTRGQQVTLRCSSQSGHNTVSWYQQALGQGPQFIFQYYREEENGRGNFPPRFSGLQFPNYSSELNVNALELDDSALYLCASGASGGYTDTQYFGPGTRLTVL.

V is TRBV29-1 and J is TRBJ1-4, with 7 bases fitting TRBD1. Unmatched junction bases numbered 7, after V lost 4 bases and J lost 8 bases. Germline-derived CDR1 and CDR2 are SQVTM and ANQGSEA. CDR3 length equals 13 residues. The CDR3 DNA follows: TGCAGCGTTGGGACAGGTCTTGGGGAAAAACTGTTTTTT. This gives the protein CSVGTGLGEKLFF.

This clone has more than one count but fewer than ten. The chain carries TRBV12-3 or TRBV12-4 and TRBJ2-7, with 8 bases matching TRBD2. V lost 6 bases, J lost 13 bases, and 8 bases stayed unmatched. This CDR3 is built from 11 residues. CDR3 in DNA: TGTGCCAGCAGCTCGAGCGGGAGAGGTTACTTC. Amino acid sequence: CASSSSGRGYF.

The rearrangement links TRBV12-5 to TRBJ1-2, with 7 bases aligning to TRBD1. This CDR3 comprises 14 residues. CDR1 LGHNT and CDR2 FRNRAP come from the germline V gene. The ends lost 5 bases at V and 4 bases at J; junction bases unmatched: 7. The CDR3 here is CASGLTGVGYGYTF. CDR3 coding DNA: TGTGCTAGTGGTCTTACAGGGGTTGGCTATGGCTACACCTTC.

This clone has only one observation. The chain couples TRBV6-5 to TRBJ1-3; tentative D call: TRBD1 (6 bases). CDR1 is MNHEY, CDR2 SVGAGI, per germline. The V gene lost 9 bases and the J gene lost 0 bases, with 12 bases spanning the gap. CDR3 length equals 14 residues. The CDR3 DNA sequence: TGTGCCAGTAAGAGGACAGACTCTGGAAACACCATATATTTT. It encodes CASKRTDSGNTIYF.

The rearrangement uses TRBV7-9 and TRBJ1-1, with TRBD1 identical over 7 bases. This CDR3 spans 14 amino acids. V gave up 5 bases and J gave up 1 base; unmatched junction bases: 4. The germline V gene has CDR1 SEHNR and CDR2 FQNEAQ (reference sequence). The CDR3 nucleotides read TGTGCCAGCAGCCCCGGACAGGCGAACACTGAAGCTTTCTTT. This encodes CASSPGQANTEAFF.

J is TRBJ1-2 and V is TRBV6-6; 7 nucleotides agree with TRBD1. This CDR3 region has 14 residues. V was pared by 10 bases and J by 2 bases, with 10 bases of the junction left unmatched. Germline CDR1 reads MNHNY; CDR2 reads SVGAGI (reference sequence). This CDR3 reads CATVPGQNNYGYTF. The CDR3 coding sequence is TGTGCCACCGTCCCGGGACAGAACAACTATGGCTACACCTTC.

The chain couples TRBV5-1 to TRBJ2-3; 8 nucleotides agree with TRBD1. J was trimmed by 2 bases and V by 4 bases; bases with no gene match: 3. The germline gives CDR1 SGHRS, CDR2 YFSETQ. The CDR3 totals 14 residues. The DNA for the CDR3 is TGCGCCAGCAGCCAGGACAGGGCCACAGATACGCAGTATTTT. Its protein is CASSQDRATDTQYF.

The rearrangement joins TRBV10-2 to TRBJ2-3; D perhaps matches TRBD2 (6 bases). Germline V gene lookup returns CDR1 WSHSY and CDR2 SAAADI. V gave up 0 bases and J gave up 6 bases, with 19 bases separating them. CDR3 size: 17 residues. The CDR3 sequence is CASSESRDFPPGDTQYF. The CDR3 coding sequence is TGCGCCAGCAGTGAGTCGCGGGACTTCCCCCCAGGGGATACGCAGTATTTT.

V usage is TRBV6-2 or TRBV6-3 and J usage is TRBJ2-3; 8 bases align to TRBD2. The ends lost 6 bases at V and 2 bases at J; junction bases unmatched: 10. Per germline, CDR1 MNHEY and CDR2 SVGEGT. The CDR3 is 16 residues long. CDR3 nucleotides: TGTGCCAGCAGCCGGAAAAGCGGGGGCTACACAGATACGCAGTATTTT. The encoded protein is CASSRKSGGYTDTQYF.

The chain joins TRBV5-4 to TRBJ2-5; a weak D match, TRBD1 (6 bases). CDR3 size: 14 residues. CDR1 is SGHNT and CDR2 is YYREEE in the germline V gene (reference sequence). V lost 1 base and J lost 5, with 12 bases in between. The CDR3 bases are TGTGCCAGCAGCTTGAGAGAAAGGGGGGAGACCCAGTACTTC. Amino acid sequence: CASSLRERGETQYF.